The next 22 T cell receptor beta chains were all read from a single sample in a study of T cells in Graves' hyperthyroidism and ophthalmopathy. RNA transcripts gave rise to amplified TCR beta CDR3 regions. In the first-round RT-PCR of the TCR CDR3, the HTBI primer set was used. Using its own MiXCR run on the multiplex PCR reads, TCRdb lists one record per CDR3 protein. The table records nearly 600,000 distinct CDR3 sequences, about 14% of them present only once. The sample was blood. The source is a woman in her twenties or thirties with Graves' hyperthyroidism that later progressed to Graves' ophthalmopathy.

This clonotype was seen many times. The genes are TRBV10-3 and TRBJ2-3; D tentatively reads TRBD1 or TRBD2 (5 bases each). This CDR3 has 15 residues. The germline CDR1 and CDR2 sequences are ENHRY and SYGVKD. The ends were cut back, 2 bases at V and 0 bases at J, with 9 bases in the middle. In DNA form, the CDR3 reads TGTGCCATCAGTGAGGGGGACCGGAGCACAGATACGCAGTATTTT. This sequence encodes CAISEGDRSTDTQYF.

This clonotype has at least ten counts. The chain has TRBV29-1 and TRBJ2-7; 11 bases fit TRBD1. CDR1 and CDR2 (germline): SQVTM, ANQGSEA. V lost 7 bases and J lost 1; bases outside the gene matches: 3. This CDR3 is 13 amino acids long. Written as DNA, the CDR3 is TGCAGCGGAGGACAGGGGGCTTCCTACGAGCAGTACTTC. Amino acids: CSGGQGASYEQYF.

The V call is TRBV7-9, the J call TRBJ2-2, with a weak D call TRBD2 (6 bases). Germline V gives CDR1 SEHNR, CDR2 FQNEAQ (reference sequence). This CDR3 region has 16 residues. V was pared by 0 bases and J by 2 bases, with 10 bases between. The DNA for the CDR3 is TGTGCCAGCAGCTTAGCACTAGCAGTAAACACCGGGGAGCTGTTTTTT. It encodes CASSLALAVNTGELFF.

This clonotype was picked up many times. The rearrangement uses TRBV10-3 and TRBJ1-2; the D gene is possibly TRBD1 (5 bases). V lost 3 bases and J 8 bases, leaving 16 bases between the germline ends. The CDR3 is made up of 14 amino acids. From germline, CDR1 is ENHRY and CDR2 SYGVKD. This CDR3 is CAISDPGLVDGYTF. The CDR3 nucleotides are TGTGCCATCAGTGATCCGGGGCTCGTCGACGGCTACACCTTC.

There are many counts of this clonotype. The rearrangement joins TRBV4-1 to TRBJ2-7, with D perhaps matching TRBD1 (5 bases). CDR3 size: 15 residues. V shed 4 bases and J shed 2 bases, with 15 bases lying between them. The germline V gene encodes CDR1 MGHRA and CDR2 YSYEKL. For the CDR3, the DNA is TGCGCCAGCAGCCTAACTCAGGGTGACCCCTACGAGCAGTACTTC. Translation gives CASSLTQGDPYEQYF.

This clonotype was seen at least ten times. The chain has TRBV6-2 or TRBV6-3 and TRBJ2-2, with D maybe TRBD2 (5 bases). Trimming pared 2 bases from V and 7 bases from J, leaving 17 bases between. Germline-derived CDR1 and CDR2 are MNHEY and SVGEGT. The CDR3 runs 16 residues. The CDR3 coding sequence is TGTGCCAGCAGTTACCGAAGAGGGCCGGGTGGCGGGGAGCTGTTTTTT. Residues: CASSYRRGPGGGELFF.

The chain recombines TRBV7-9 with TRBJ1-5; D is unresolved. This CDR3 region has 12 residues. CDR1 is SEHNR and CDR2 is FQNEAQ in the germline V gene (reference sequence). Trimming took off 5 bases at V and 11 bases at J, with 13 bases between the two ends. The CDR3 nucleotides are TGTGCCAGCAGCAACGGGGTTGTGGCCCAGCATTTT. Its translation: CASSNGVVAQHF.

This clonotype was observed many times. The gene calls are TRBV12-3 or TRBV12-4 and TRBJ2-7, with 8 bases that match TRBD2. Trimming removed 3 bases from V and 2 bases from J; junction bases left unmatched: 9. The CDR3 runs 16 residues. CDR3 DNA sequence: TGTGCCAGCAGTTTGGGCTTGCGGGAGGCTGCCTACGAGCAGTACTTC. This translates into CASSLGLREAAYEQYF.

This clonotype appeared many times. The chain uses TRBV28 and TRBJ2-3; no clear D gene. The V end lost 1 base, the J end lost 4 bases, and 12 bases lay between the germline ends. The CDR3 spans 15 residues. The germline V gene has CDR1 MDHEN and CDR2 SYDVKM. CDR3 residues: CASSLLRERADTQYF. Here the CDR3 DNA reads TGTGCCAGCAGTTTATTAAGGGAAAGGGCAGATACGCAGTATTTT.

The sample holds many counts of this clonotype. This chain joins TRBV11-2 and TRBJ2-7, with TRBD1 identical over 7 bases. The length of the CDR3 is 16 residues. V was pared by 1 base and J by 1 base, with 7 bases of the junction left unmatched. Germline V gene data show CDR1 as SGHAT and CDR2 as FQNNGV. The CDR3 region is CASSLGPGQISYEQYF. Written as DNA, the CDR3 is TGTGCCAGCAGCTTAGGGCCGGGACAGATTTCCTACGAGCAGTACTTC.

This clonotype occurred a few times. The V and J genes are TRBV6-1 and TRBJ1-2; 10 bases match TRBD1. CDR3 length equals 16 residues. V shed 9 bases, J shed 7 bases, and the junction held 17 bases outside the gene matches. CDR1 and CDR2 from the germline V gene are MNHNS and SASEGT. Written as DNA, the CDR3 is TGTGCCAGTGGGGGACAGGGGACAAGGTTGAGGGGTGGCTACACCTTC. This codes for CASGGQGTRLRGGYTF.

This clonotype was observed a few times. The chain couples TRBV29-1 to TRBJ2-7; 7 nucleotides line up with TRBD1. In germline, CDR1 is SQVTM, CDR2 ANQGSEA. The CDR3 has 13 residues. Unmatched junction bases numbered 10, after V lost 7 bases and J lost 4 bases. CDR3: CSALLTGRYEQYF. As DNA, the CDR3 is TGCAGCGCCCTTCTGACAGGGCGATACGAGCAGTACTTC.

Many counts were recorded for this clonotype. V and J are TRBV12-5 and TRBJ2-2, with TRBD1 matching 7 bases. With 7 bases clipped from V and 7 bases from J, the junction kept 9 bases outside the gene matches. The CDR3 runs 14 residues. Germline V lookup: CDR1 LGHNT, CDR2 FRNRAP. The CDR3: CASEETGPYGELFF. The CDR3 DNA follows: TGTGCTAGTGAGGAGACAGGGCCCTACGGGGAGCTGTTTTTT. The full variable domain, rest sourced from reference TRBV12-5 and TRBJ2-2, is DARVTQTPRHKVTEMGQEVTMRCQPILGHNTVFWYRQTMMQGLELLAYFRNRAPLDDSGMPKDRFSAEMPDATLATLKIQPSEPRDSAVYFCASEETGPYGELFFGEGSRLTVL.

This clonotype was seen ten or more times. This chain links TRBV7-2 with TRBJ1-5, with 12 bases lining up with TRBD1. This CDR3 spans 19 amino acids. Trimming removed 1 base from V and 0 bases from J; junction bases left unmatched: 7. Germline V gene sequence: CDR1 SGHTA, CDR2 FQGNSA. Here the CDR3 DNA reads TGTGCCAGCAGCTTAGGTTGGGACAGGGGGCTCCATAGCAATCAGCCCCAGCATTTT. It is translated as CASSLGWDRGLHSNQPQHF.

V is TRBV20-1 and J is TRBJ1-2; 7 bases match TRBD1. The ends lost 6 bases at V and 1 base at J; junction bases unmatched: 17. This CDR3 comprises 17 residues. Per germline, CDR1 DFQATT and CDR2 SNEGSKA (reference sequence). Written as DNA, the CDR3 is TGCAGTGCGCCGCCCCTAGGGGACAGCTTCTTTAACTATGGCTACACCTTC. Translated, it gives CSAPPLGDSFFNYGYTF.

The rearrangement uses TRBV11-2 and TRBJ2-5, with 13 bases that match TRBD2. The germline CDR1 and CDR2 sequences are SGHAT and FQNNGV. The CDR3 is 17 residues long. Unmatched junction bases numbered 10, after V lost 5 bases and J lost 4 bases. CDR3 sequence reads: CASSQDWGLAGLETQYF. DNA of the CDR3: TGTGCCAGCAGCCAAGACTGGGGACTAGCGGGATTAGAGACCCAGTACTTC. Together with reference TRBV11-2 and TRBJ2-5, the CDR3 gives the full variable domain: EAGVAQSPRYKIIEKRQSVAFWCNPISGHATLYWYQQILGQGPKLLIQFQNNGVVDDSQLPKDRFSAERLKGVDSTLKIQPAKLEDSAVYLCASSQDWGLAGLETQYFGPGTRLLVL.

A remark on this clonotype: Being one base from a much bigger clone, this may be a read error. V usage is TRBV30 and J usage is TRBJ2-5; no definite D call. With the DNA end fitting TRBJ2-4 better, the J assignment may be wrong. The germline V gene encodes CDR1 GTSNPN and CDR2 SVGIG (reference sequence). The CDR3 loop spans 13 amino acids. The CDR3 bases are TGTGCCTGGGTATCCGTAGCCAAAAACATTCAGTACTTC. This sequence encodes CAWVSVAKNIQYF.

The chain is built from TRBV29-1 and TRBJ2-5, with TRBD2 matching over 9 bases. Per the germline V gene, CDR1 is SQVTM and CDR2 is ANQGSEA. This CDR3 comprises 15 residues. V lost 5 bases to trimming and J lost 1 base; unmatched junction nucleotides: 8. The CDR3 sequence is CSVTRLAEPQETQYF. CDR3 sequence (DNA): TGCAGCGTTACCCGACTAGCGGAGCCCCAAGAGACCCAGTACTTC.

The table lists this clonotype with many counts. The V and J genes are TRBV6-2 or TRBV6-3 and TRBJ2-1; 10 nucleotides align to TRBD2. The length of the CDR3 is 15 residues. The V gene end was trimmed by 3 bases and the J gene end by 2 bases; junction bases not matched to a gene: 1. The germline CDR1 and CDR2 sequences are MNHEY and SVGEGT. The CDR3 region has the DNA TGTGCCAGCAGTTATACTAGCGGGACCTACAATGAGCAGTTCTTC. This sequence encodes CASSYTSGTYNEQFF.

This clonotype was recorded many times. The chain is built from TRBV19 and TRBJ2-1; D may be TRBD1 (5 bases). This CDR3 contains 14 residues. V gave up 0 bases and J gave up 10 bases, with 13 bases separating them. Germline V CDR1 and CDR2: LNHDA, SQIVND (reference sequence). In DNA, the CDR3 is TGTGCCAGTAGTATAGAGTCTCCCACAGGAGAGCAGTTCTTC. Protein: CASSIESPTGEQFF. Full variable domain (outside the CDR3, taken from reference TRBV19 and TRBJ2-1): DGGITQSPKYLFRKEGQNVTLSCEQNLNHDAMYWYRQDPGQGLRLIYYSQIVNDFQKGDIAEGYSVSREKKESFPLTVTSAQKNPTAFYLCASSIESPTGEQFFGPGTRLTVL.

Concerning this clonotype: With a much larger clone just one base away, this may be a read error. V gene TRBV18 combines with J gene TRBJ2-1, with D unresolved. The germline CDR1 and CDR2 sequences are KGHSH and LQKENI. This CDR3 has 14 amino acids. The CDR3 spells CVSSPSADYNEQFF. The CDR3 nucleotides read TGTGTCAGCTCACCTTCGGCGGACTACAATGAGCAGTTCTTC.

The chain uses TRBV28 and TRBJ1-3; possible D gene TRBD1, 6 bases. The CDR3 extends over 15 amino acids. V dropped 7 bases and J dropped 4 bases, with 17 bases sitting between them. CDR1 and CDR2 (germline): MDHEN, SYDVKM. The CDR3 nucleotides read TGTGCCAGCATTCCGGCCAGGGGAGAAGGAAACACCATATATTTT. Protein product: CASIPARGEGNTIYF.